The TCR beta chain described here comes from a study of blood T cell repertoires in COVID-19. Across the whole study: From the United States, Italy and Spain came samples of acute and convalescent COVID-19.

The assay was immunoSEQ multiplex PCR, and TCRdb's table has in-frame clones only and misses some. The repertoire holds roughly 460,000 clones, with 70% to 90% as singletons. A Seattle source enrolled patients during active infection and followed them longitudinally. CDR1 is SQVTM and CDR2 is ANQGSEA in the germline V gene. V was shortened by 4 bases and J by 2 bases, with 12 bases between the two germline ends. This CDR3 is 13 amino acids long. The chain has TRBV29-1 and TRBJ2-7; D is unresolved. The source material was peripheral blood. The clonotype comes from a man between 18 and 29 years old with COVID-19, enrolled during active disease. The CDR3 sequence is CSVVTGLTYEQYF. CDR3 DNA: TGCAGCGTTGTCACTGGGCTGACCTACGAGCAGTACTTC.